Presented here are 29 T cell receptor beta chains from one specimen sequenced in a study of blood T cell repertoires in COVID-19. Data came from immunoSEQ multiplex PCR; TCRdb stores just in-frame clones and leaves some out. Counted here are under 250,000 clones, less than 90% occurring once; the ten biggest clones make up approximately 5.1%. Sequencing used peripheral blood. The receptor set was obtained from a woman aged 55-69 years who had recovered from COVID-19.

The rearrangement links TRBV7-2 to TRBJ2-3; 13 nucleotides line up with TRBD2. Per the germline V gene, CDR1 is SGHTA and CDR2 is FQGNSA. This CDR3 has 17 amino acids. After removal of 5 bases from V and 6 bases from J, the junction contained 11 bases not matched to a gene. CDR3 nucleotide sequence: TGTGCCAGCAGCGCCGCCTTACTAGCGGGGGGGCGGGATACGCAGTATTTT. Translated: CASSAALLAGGRDTQYF.

This clone was recorded a few times. The chain joins TRBV11-2 to TRBJ2-5; 8 bases are shared with TRBD2. V lost 3 bases, J lost 9 bases, and 12 bases stayed unmatched. The CDR3 extends over 15 amino acids. CDR1 is SGHAT and CDR2 is FQNNGV in the germline V gene. The chain's CDR3 is CASSFVRGGARAQYF. The CDR3 DNA reads TGTGCCAGCAGCTTTGTCCGGGGGGGCGCTCGGGCCCAGTACTTC. The entire variable domain, with the rest obtained from reference TRBV11-2 and TRBJ2-5, is as follows: EAGVAQSPRYKIIEKRQSVAFWCNPISGHATLYWYQQILGQGPKLLIQFQNNGVVDDSQLPKDRFSAERLKGVDSTLKIQPAKLEDSAVYLCASSFVRGGARAQYFGPGTRLLVL.

This chain links TRBV5-1 with TRBJ1-2; 8 positions match TRBD1. CDR1 is SGHRS, CDR2 YFSETQ, per germline. Trimming cost V 4 bases and J 2 bases; bases outside gene matches: 13. This CDR3 region has 17 residues. Written as DNA, the CDR3 is TGCGCCAGCAGCCTCAGGACAGGGAGGCTCTCGAACTATGGCTACACCTTC. Translated, it gives CASSLRTGRLSNYGYTF.

This chain uses TRBV2 with TRBJ2-3, with 8 bases identical to TRBD2. Trimming removed 8 bases from V and 0 bases from J; junction bases left unmatched: 7. Germline CDR1 reads SNHLY; CDR2 reads FYNNEI. The CDR3 is made up of 15 amino acids. The CDR3 spells CASPSPGGSTDTQYF. In nucleotides, the CDR3 is TGTGCCAGCCCGAGCCCGGGGGGGAGCACAGATACGCAGTATTTT.

This clone was observed a few times. This chain links TRBV7-8 with TRBJ2-5, with a possible D match to TRBD1 (6 bases). The CDR3 consists of 16 residues. Trimming took off 1 base at V and 2 bases at J, with 14 bases between the two ends. Looked up from germline, CDR1 is SGHVS and CDR2 is FQNEAQ. The CDR3 loop is CASSLVAGALQETQYF. In nucleotides, the CDR3 is TGTGCCAGCAGCTTAGTAGCAGGGGCCCTTCAAGAGACCCAGTACTTC.

V and J are TRBV2 and TRBJ1-2; D is possibly TRBD1 (5 bases). Between the trimmed V and J ends, which lost 2 bases and 4 bases, there was a span of 11 bases. The CDR3 extends over 14 amino acids. Germline V gives CDR1 SNHLY, CDR2 FYNNEI. CDR3 in amino acids: CASSESGLSYGYTF. As DNA, the CDR3 is TGTGCCAGCAGTGAATCGGGACTCAGCTATGGCTACACCTTC.

The rearrangement uses TRBV18 and TRBJ1-2; tentatively, D is TRBD1 (5 bases). Germline V gives CDR1 KGHSH, CDR2 LQKENI. There are 14 residues in the CDR3. V dropped 3 bases and J dropped 6 bases, with 14 bases sitting between them. CDR3: CASSPAGRVDGYTF. In DNA, the CDR3 is TGTGCCAGCTCACCTGCAGGCAGGGTGGATGGCTACACCTTC.

This clone showed up just once. The V and J genes are TRBV5-1 and TRBJ2-5; unclear D gene. The germline V and J ends were trimmed by 5 bases and 4 bases, with 12 bases remaining between them. The CDR3 spans 13 residues. The germline V gene has CDR1 SGHRS and CDR2 YFSETQ. CDR3 sequence reads: CASRVSTRETQYF. The DNA of the CDR3 is TGCGCCAGCAGGGTTTCGACACGAGAGACCCAGTACTTC.

This chain connects TRBV2 to TRBJ2-7; 9 bases line up with TRBD2. Germline loops: CDR1 SNHLY, CDR2 FYNNEI. Trimming at V came to 4 bases and at J to 3 bases, leaving 7 bases not matched to a gene. The CDR3 sequence is 15 residues long. The CDR3 loop is CASSVKRGDHYEQYF. In DNA, the CDR3 is TGTGCCAGCAGTGTGAAGCGGGGGGACCACTACGAGCAGTACTTC. The whole variable domain, filled in from reference TRBV2 and TRBJ2-7, reads EPEVTQTPSHQVTQMGQEVILRCVPISNHLYFYWYRQILGQKVEFLVSFYNNEISEKSEIFDDQFSVERPDGSNFTLKIRSTKLEDSAMYFCASSVKRGDHYEQYFGPGTRLTVT.

The chain couples TRBV5-4 to TRBJ2-1, with 8 positions matching TRBD1. Germline CDR1 and CDR2: SGHNT and YYREEE (reference sequence). The CDR3 is 15 residues long. V dropped 5 bases and J dropped 7; count of bases not matched to a gene: 11. CDR3 region: CASSLGQGNWNEQFF. CDR3 in DNA: TGTGCCAGCAGTTTAGGACAGGGTAATTGGAATGAGCAGTTCTTC.

The gene calls are TRBV23-1 and TRBJ2-7; possibly TRBD2 for D (6 bases). TRBV23-1 is assigned to the ORF class and has an uncertain function. CDR3 length: 18 residues. The V gene lost 8 bases and the J gene lost 1 base, with 27 bases spanning the gap. CDR3 sequence reads: CASLVMAHARRESYEQYF. The CDR3 DNA follows: TGCGCCAGCCTAGTCATGGCGCACGCCCGGCGGGAATCCTACGAGCAGTACTTC.

The J gene is TRBJ2-5, the V gene TRBV6-2 or TRBV6-3; perhaps TRBD2 as D (5 bases). The CDR3 has 19 residues. Germline V gives CDR1 MNHEY, CDR2 SVGEGT. Trimming cost V 2 bases and J 3 bases, with 25 bases left between them. The CDR3 sequence: CASSYDRRSASTFEETQYF. DNA of the CDR3: TGTGCCAGCAGTTACGATCGGAGGTCGGCTAGCACCTTCGAAGAGACCCAGTACTTC.

This sequence joins TRBV11-1 and TRBJ2-7; 7 bases agree with TRBD1. CDR3 length equals 14 residues. Trimming cost V 9 bases and J 5 bases; bases outside gene matches: 13. CDR1 SGHAT and CDR2 FQDESV come from the germline V gene (reference sequence). The CDR3 loop reads CASRPRQGGNEQYF. CDR3 DNA sequence: TGTGCCAGTCGCCCAAGACAGGGTGGCAACGAGCAGTACTTC.

This clone turned up a few times. The V call is TRBV4-3, the J call TRBJ1-1, with a tentative D call TRBD1 (6 bases). CDR1 is LGHNA, CDR2 YSLEER, per germline. Trimming pared 0 bases from V and 4 bases from J, leaving 18 bases between. There are 17 residues in the CDR3. The CDR3 here is CASSQDLTGQGGTEAFF. Written as DNA, the CDR3 is TGCGCCAGCAGCCAAGATCTGACCGGACAAGGGGGCACTGAAGCTTTCTTT.

V gene TRBV5-4 combines with J gene TRBJ2-4, with D possibly TRBD1 on 6 matching bases. Germline V CDR1 and CDR2: SGHNT, YYREEE (reference sequence). The germline V and J ends were trimmed by 0 bases and 8 bases, with 9 bases remaining between them. The CDR3 runs to 13 residues. The CDR3 bases are TGTGCCAGCAGCTTGGAGGCAGGGGACATTCAGTACTTC. Translated: CASSLEAGDIQYF.

This clone was observed a single time. The V call is TRBV12-3 or TRBV12-4, the J call TRBJ2-6; 12 bases line up with TRBD1. Trimming removed 6 bases from V and 12 bases from J; junction bases left unmatched: 3. The CDR3 is 13 amino acids. CDR3 sequence: CASRWGQGAVLTF. In DNA, the CDR3 is TGTGCCAGCAGGTGGGGACAGGGGGCCGTCCTGACTTTC.

This chain uses TRBV2 with TRBJ1-4; a possible D gene is TRBD1 (5 bases). Trimming removed 4 bases from V and 0 bases from J, with 9 bases in between. CDR1 SNHLY and CDR2 FYNNEI come from the germline V gene. The CDR3 runs 15 residues. The CDR3 DNA reads as TGTGCCAGCAGTGCCAGACAGACAACTAATGAAAAACTGTTTTTT. Translated: CASSARQTTNEKLFF.

The J gene is TRBJ2-7, the V gene TRBV11-2; 8 bases align to TRBD1. From germline, CDR1 is SGHAT and CDR2 FQNNGV. This CDR3 has 15 amino acids. Trimming cost V 6 bases and J 3 bases; bases outside gene matches: 10. The DNA for the CDR3 is TGTGCCAGCAGATTCTCGGGACAGGTGGTCTACGAGCAGTACTTC. This gives the protein CASRFSGQVVYEQYF.

The chain uses TRBV15 and TRBJ1-1; D is ambiguous. V dropped 5 bases and J dropped 3 bases, with 13 bases sitting between them. The CDR3 consists of 14 residues. The V gene's germline CDR1 is LNHNV and CDR2 YYDKDF (reference sequence). In nucleotides, the CDR3 is TGTGCCACCAGCGCCCTGAGGGCGGACACTGAAGCTTTCTTT. It is translated as CATSALRADTEAFF.

The chain has TRBV2 and TRBJ2-7; TRBD2 matches at 8 bases. The germline CDR1 and CDR2 sequences are SNHLY and FYNNEI. This CDR3 has 13 residues. V trimming: 6 bases; J trimming: 7 bases; junction bases outside the gene matches: 8. The DNA of the CDR3 is TGTGCCAGCAGACTAGCGGTGGTAGGGGAGCAGTACTTC. It encodes CASRLAVVGEQYF.

This clone has ten or more counts. One end of the junction is discordant with germline, which a read error may explain. The rearrangement links TRBV7-7 to TRBJ2-3; the D is unclear. Per germline, CDR1 SSHAT and CDR2 FNYEAQ (reference sequence). The CDR3 runs to 15 residues. CDR3 in amino acids: CASSLGNLPTDTQYF. CDR3 sequence (DNA): TGTGCTAGCAGTCTAGGCAACTTACCCACGGATACGCAGTATTTT.

This clone came up once. The rearrangement uses TRBV19 and TRBJ2-2; possibly TRBD1 for D (7 bases). Germline V CDR1 and CDR2: LNHDA, SQIVND (reference sequence). CDR3 length: 14 residues. V lost 4 bases and J lost 3, with 9 bases in between. The CDR3 DNA reads TGTGCCAGTAGTACCAGGGGGGACACCGGGGAGCTGTTTTTT. It codes for CASSTRGDTGELFF.

This CDR3 reads CASSETWGQVEKLFF. Written as DNA, the CDR3 is TGTGCCAGCAGTGAAACCTGGGGGCAGGTGGAAAAACTGTTTTTT. The rearrangement uses TRBV6-1 and TRBJ1-4; perhaps TRBD1 as D (6 bases). V was pared by 2 bases and J by 8 bases, with 15 bases between. This CDR3 is built from 15 residues. Germline assignment: CDR1 MNHNS and CDR2 SASEGT.

The rearrangement links TRBV11-2 to TRBJ1-1, with TRBD1 identical over 8 bases. The germline V gene encodes CDR1 SGHAT and CDR2 FQNNGV. After removal of 5 bases from V and 4 bases from J, the junction contained 18 bases not matched to a gene. This CDR3 is 18 amino acids long. The CDR3 nucleotides read TGTGCCAGCAGCCCCAGGGCGCCCCTGCGGACAGGGCGCACTGAAGCTTTCTTT. It encodes CASSPRAPLRTGRTEAFF.

The chain recombines TRBV27 with TRBJ2-6; TRBD1 matches 7 bases. Per germline, CDR1 MNHEY and CDR2 SMNVEV (reference sequence). CDR3 length equals 17 residues. V gave up 5 bases and J gave up 0 bases; unmatched junction bases: 7. The CDR3 nucleotides are TGTGCCAGCAGTCCATGGGACAGCCTCTCTGGGGCCAACGTCCTGACTTTC. Translated: CASSPWDSLSGANVLTF.

The genes are TRBV7-9 and TRBJ2-2; 9 bases are shared with TRBD1. The CDR3 is 17 residues long. CDR1 SEHNR and CDR2 FQNEAQ come from the germline V gene (reference sequence). J lost 3 bases, V lost 11 bases, and 16 bases had no gene match. CDR3 sequence reads: CAYRSSPGQGDTGELFF. CDR3 nucleotides: TGTGCCTATCGTTCGTCCCCGGGACAGGGTGACACCGGGGAGCTGTTTTTT.

The rearrangement links TRBV7-9 to TRBJ2-7, with 8 bases fitting TRBD2. CDR3 length equals 16 residues. Per germline, CDR1 SEHNR and CDR2 FQNEAQ (reference sequence). With V trimmed by 5 bases and J by 4 bases, 13 bases remained unmatched. DNA of the CDR3: TGTGCCAGCAGCCCTCCCGCCAGACTAGCGAGGTACGAGCAGTACTTC. This codes for CASSPPARLARYEQYF.

In its sample, this clone was seen a few times. This sequence joins TRBV9 and TRBJ2-7, with D possibly TRBD1 on 6 matching bases. Germline lookup yields CDR1 SGDLS and CDR2 YYNGEE. The CDR3 has 16 residues. Trimming left V 4 bases short and J 7 bases short, with 24 bases between. CDR3 loop: CASSTTSATGPGEQYF. The CDR3 DNA follows: TGTGCCAGCAGCACCACCTCCGCAACAGGGCCCGGGGAGCAGTACTTC.

The chain employs TRBV5-1 and TRBJ2-7, with TRBD2 identical over 7 bases. CDR1 is SGHRS, CDR2 YFSETQ, per germline. Unmatched junction bases numbered 10, after V lost 9 bases and J lost 4 bases. The CDR3 is made up of 13 amino acids. The CDR3 loop reads CATRPVGGYEQYF. DNA for the CDR3: TGCGCCACCCGTCCCGTGGGAGGGTACGAGCAGTACTTC.